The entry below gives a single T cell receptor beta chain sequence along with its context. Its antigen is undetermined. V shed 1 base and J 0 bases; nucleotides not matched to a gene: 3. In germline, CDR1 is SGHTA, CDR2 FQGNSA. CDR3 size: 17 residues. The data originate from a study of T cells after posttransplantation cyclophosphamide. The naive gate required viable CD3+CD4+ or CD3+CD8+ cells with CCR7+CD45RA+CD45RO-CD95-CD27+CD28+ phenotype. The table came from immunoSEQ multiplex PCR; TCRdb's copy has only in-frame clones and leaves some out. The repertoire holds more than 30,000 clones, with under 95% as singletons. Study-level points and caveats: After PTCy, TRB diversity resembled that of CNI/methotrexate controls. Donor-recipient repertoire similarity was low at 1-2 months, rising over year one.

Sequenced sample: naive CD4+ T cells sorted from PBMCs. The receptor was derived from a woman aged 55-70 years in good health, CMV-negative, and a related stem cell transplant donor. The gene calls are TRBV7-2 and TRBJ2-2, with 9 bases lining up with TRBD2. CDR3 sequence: CASSLVLAGANTGELFF. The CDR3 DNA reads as TGTGCCAGCAGCTTAGTTTTAGCGGGGGCGAACACCGGGGAGCTGTTTTTT.